What follows are 13 T cell receptor beta chains derived from one specimen sequenced in a study of T-cell memory formation after mild COVID-19. TCRdb independently ran MiXCR on the 5' RACE reads; one entry per CDR3 protein. The profile covers hundreds of thousands of distinct CDR3 sequences, with nearly 25% appearing a single time and approximately 12% taken by the ten largest. Sample: PBMCs or a T cell subset sorted from them (not recorded which). Every receptor here comes from an adult woman who had mild COVID-19 (a few samples of this study predate the infection). Cell type and time point are not known.

This clonotype occurred a few times. This chain uses TRBV3-1 with TRBJ2-5; D remains ambiguous. This CDR3 has 10 residues. The V end was cut by 7 bases, the J end by 2 bases, with 2 bases between. Germline CDR1 LGHDT, CDR2 YNNKEL (reference sequence). The CDR3 DNA reads TGTGCCAGCAAGCAAGAGACCCAGTACTTC. This sequence encodes CASKQETQYF.

This clonotype has a handful of counts. V usage is TRBV5-1 and J usage is TRBJ2-3; TRBD1 agrees at 7 bases. The trim removed 0 bases at V and 0 bases at J, leaving 1 base unmatched. Germline loops: CDR1 SGHRS, CDR2 YFSETQ. The CDR3 spans 15 residues. The CDR3 sequence is CASSLATGSTDTQYF. CDR3 bases: TGCGCCAGCAGCTTGGCGACAGGGAGCACAGATACGCAGTATTTT.

A few counts support this clonotype. This rearrangement joins TRBV7-9 to TRBJ2-1, with TRBD2 identical over 14 bases. CDR1 and CDR2 (germline): SEHNR, FQNEAQ (reference sequence). The CDR3 extends over 17 amino acids. Trimming at V came to 5 bases and at J to 7 bases, leaving 10 bases not matched to a gene. The CDR3 DNA reads TGTGCCAGCAGCAATATCAAGGGACTAGCGGGAGTTAATGAGCAGTTCTTC. As protein: CASSNIKGLAGVNEQFF. The full variable domain, in which reference TRBV7-9 and TRBJ2-1 provide the parts outside the CDR3, is DTGVSQNPRHKITKRGQNVTFRCDPISEHNRLYWYRQTLGQGPEFLTYFQNEAQLEKSRLLSDRFSAERPKGSFSTLEIQRTEQGDSAMYLCASSNIKGLAGVNEQFFGPGTRLTVL.

This clonotype was recorded a few times. This chain uses TRBV7-9 with TRBJ1-2, with a tentative D call TRBD1 (5 bases). The CDR3 has 13 residues. Germline V gene lookup returns CDR1 SEHNR and CDR2 FQNEAQ (reference sequence). V was cut by 5 bases and J by 8 bases, with 15 bases left in between. The CDR3 bases are TGTGCCAGCAGCCTCGCTGGGGGGAGAGGCTACACCTTC. Translated, it gives CASSLAGGRGYTF.

The V call is TRBV12-3 or TRBV12-4, the J call TRBJ2-5; 7 nucleotides match TRBD2. After removal of 7 bases from V and 5 bases from J, the junction contained 16 bases not matched to a gene. CDR3 length equals 16 residues. The CDR3 region has the DNA TGTGCCAGCACCGACGAAGCGGGACCTTCCGAGGAGACCCAGTACTTC. It yields the protein CASTDEAGPSEETQYF.

V gene TRBV5-6 combines with J gene TRBJ1-1, with D unresolved. The CDR3 spans 17 residues. Germline V gene data show CDR1 as SGHDT and CDR2 as YYEEEE. Between the trimmed V and J ends, which lost 0 bases and 0 bases, there was a span of 15 bases. The CDR3 region has the DNA TGTGCCAGCAGCTTGGGATTCGGAAAACGGTTGAACACTGAAGCTTTCTTT. Translated, it gives CASSLGFGKRLNTEAFF.

This clonotype has only a few counts. The chain recombines TRBV14 with TRBJ1-2; no firm D call. The CDR3 has 15 amino acids. Looked up from germline, CDR1 is SGHDN and CDR2 is FVKESK. V shed 0 bases and J shed 4 bases, with 12 bases lying between them. This chain's CDR3 is CASSQEGNTGYGYTF. The CDR3 DNA reads TGTGCCAGCAGCCAAGAAGGAAACACCGGCTATGGCTACACCTTC.

CDR3 bases: TGTGCCAGCAGCGTAGTGGGGGGTCGACGACAGTTCTTC. Protein: CASSVVGGRRQFF. The genes are TRBV9 and TRBJ2-1, with TRBD2 as a possible D gene (6 bases). Germline-derived CDR1 and CDR2 are SGDLS and YYNGEE. The CDR3 is 13 residues long. Trimming shortened V by 0 bases and J by 13 bases, and 14 bases separated the two germline ends.

The rearrangement joins TRBV24-1 to TRBJ2-1; TRBD2 agrees at 8 bases. V trimming: 1 base; J trimming: 0 bases; junction bases outside the gene matches: 4. The CDR3 loop spans 17 amino acids. From germline, CDR1 is KGHDR and CDR2 SFDVKD. The CDR3 DNA is TGTGCCACCAGTGATTTTCGTGCGGGAGGCTCCTACAATGAGCAGTTCTTC. The encoded protein is CATSDFRAGGSYNEQFF.

In its sample, this clonotype was seen a few times. The V gene is TRBV5-1, the J gene TRBJ2-1, with 10 bases fitting TRBD2. The V gene end was trimmed by 0 bases and the J gene end by 14 bases; junction bases not matched to a gene: 11. Germline V gives CDR1 SGHRS, CDR2 YFSETQ. This CDR3 contains 15 residues. The CDR3 protein is CASSLDPLAGAGEFF. The CDR3 DNA follows: TGCGCCAGCAGCTTGGATCCGCTAGCGGGGGCGGGGGAGTTCTTC.

The rearrangement uses TRBV24-1 and TRBJ2-1; D is possibly TRBD1 (6 bases). The germline V gene has CDR1 KGHDR and CDR2 SFDVKD. The CDR3 spans 13 residues. V was pared by 9 bases and J by 0 bases, with 8 bases between. The CDR3 DNA reads as TGTGCCACCGGGGGCAGCTCCTACAATGAGCAGTTCTTC. Translation: CATGGSSYNEQFF.

The rearrangement links TRBV27 to TRBJ1-1; no firm D call. The V gene lost 6 bases and the J gene lost 4 bases, with 24 bases spanning the gap. The CDR3 has 17 amino acids. In germline, CDR1 is MNHEY, CDR2 SMNVEV (reference sequence). The CDR3 sequence: CASSFAGGAPSGTEAFF. DNA of the CDR3: TGTGCCAGCAGCTTCGCCGGCGGAGCCCCCTCGGGCACTGAAGCTTTCTTT.

The chain is built from TRBV10-3 and TRBJ1-1, with D tentatively TRBD1 (6 bases). Germline V lookup: CDR1 ENHRY, CDR2 SYGVKD. V gave up 5 bases and J gave up 8 bases, with 9 bases separating them. The CDR3 spans 11 residues. The CDR3 loop reads CAISLGTEAFF. DNA for the CDR3: TGTGCCATCAGTCTAGGGACAGAAGCTTTCTTT.